The source of this T cell receptor (beta chain) is a study of blood T cell repertoires in COVID-19. Across the study: Samples came from the United States, Italy and Spain, spanning acute and convalescent COVID-19.

V was clipped by 7 bases and J by 2 bases, with 18 bases between them. CDR1 MNHEY and CDR2 SMNVEV come from the germline V gene (reference sequence). The CDR3 runs 16 residues. The authors' processing: Reference gene primer amplification in the assay estimated nucleated cell counts. Data came from immunoSEQ multiplex PCR; TCRdb stores just in-frame clones and leaves some out. That table gives V, J and clone size, and the DNA gave D and trimming. Of about 200,000 clones listed, about 86% are singletons. Participants came from about two dozen US areas, aged about 18 to 89 years. The V call is TRBV27, the J call TRBJ2-1; possibly TRBD1 for D (6 bases). The material sequenced was PBMCs or T cells enriched from blood (not recorded which). The source of this sequence is a woman aged 45-60 years with acute COVID-19. CDR3 sequence (DNA): TGTGCCAGCACCCCCGGACAGAGAGTAACCTACAATGAGCAGTTCTTC. Translating it yields CASTPGQRVTYNEQFF.